The next 26 T cell receptor beta chains were all read from a single sample in a study of a mutant IDH1 vaccine in newly diagnosed glioma. Time point specified: baseline, week 1 (first vaccination visit). Treatment given: pre-vaccination baseline after standard-of-care therapy. Using immunoSEQ multiplex PCR, the repertoire was profiled, and TCRdb retains in-frame clones only, with some absent. The table shows fewer than 85,000 clones, with about 86% occurring only once. The material sequenced was PBMCs, taken from a glioma patient treated with radiotherapy, temozolomide or both. Receptors originate from a man younger than 45 with glioma.

This chain connects TRBV28 to TRBJ2-6; a possible D gene is TRBD1 (5 bases). Germline CDR1 and CDR2: MDHEN and SYDVKM. V was trimmed by 10 bases and J by 0 bases, leaving 16 bases between them. The CDR3 contains 16 residues. The CDR3 sequence is CATLGPRGSGANVLTF. CDR3 in DNA: TGTGCCACCCTGGGGCCTAGGGGCTCTGGGGCCAACGTCCTGACTTTC.

The chain links TRBV2 to TRBJ2-1; 9 nucleotides match TRBD1. The germline V gene has CDR1 SNHLY and CDR2 FYNNEI. The CDR3 runs to 13 residues. V gave up 5 bases and J gave up 5 bases; unmatched junction bases: 1. The CDR3 DNA follows: TGTGCCAGCAGTAGGACAGGGGACAATGAGCAGTTCTTC. This sequence encodes CASSRTGDNEQFF. The full variable domain, its missing parts supplied by reference TRBV2 and TRBJ2-1, is EPEVTQTPSHQVTQMGQEVILRCVPISNHLYFYWYRQILGQKVEFLVSFYNNEISEKSEIFDDQFSVERPDGSNFTLKIRSTKLEDSAMYFCASSRTGDNEQFFGPGTRLTVL.

This chain links TRBV11-1 with TRBJ1-1; no reliable D call. The V and J ends lost 2 bases and 4 bases respectively, with 11 bases between them. The CDR3 is made up of 14 amino acids. Germline CDR1 is SGHAT and CDR2 is FQDESV (reference sequence). CDR3 sequence: CASSLWPLTTEAFF. CDR3 nucleotides: TGTGCCAGCAGCTTATGGCCTCTAACCACTGAAGCTTTCTTT.

This clone was detected once. The V and J genes are TRBV4-1 and TRBJ1-4; 10 nucleotides agree with TRBD1. Losses at the gene ends were 1 base for V and 1 base for J; bases not matched to a gene: 3. The CDR3 covers 17 residues. The germline V gene has CDR1 MGHRA and CDR2 YSYEKL. CDR3 sequence: CASSQGTGGGTNEKLFF. The DNA for the CDR3 is TGCGCCAGCAGCCAAGGGACAGGGGGGGGAACTAATGAAAAACTGTTTTTT.

CDR3 sequence: CASSDRDRGRYEQYF. CDR3 bases: TGTGCCAGCAGTGACCGGGACAGGGGGCGGTACGAGCAGTACTTC. The chain recombines TRBV6-1 with TRBJ2-7; TRBD1 aligns across 12 bases. CDR3 size: 15 residues. The germline CDR1 and CDR2 sequences are MNHNS and SASEGT. With V trimmed by 3 bases and J by 4 bases, 4 bases remained unmatched.

The rearrangement links TRBV18 to TRBJ1-1, with TRBD1 as a possible D gene (6 bases). The CDR3 is made up of 15 amino acids. V was pared by 5 bases and J by 0 bases, with 13 bases between. The germline V gene encodes CDR1 KGHSH and CDR2 LQKENI. The CDR3 region is CASSTRGAMNTEAFF. CDR3 bases: TGTGCCAGCTCAACCCGGGGGGCCATGAACACTGAAGCTTTCTTT. Together with reference TRBV18 and TRBJ1-1, the CDR3 gives the full variable domain: NAGVMQNPRHLVRRRGQEARLRCSPMKGHSHVYWYRQLPEEGLKFMVYLQKENIIDESGMPKERFSAEFPKEGPSILRIQQVVRGDSAAYFCASSTRGAMNTEAFFGQGTRLTVV.

The rearrangement joins TRBV18 to TRBJ1-4, with D tentatively TRBD1 (5 bases). Trimming left V 6 bases short and J 4 bases short, with 12 bases between. The germline V gene encodes CDR1 KGHSH and CDR2 LQKENI. There are 14 residues in the CDR3. CDR3 loop: CASSPTVRNEKLFF. CDR3 coding DNA: TGTGCCAGCTCTCCGACAGTACGTAATGAAAAACTGTTTTTT.

The chain is built from TRBV2 and TRBJ1-5; 8 bases map to TRBD1. The germline V gene encodes CDR1 SNHLY and CDR2 FYNNEI. V gave up 6 bases and J gave up 2 bases; unmatched junction bases: 6. The CDR3 runs 15 residues. DNA for the CDR3: TGTGCCAGCAGCTTGAGGGGACAGGGCAATCAGCCCCAGCATTTT. Translated, it gives CASSLRGQGNQPQHF.

The chain couples TRBV11-2 to TRBJ1-1; the D is unclear. V was trimmed by 0 bases and J by 0 bases, leaving 2 bases between them. The CDR3 extends over 13 amino acids. Germline lookup yields CDR1 SGHAT and CDR2 FQNNGV. CDR3 residues: CASSLELNTEAFF. CDR3 DNA sequence: TGTGCCAGCAGCTTAGAACTGAACACTGAAGCTTTCTTT.

The rearrangement joins TRBV5-4 to TRBJ1-1, with D perhaps TRBD1 (6 bases). This CDR3 has 15 amino acids. CDR1 and CDR2 (germline): SGHNT, YYREEE (reference sequence). Trimming removed 5 bases at V and 0 bases at J, with 14 bases between. CDR3 DNA: TGTGCCAGCAGACACACAACAGGGTTGAACACTGAAGCTTTCTTT. It encodes CASRHTTGLNTEAFF.

The chain combines TRBV27 with TRBJ1-2; 8 bases match TRBD1. Germline V gene data show CDR1 as MNHEY and CDR2 as SMNVEV (reference sequence). The V gene end was trimmed by 6 bases and the J gene end by 7 bases; junction bases not matched to a gene: 7. This CDR3 has 13 amino acids. CDR3 region: CASRTWTGSGYTF. CDR3 coding DNA: TGTGCCAGCAGGACGTGGACAGGGAGTGGCTACACCTTC.

CDR3 nucleotide sequence: TGTGCCAGCTCACTCTCGGGCGCCGTCAACTATGGCTACACCTTC. Its translation: CASSLSGAVNYGYTF. This chain joins TRBV18 and TRBJ1-2; D remains unclear. Germline-derived CDR1 and CDR2 are KGHSH and LQKENI. The V end was cut by 4 bases, the J end by 2 bases, with 14 bases between. The CDR3 sequence is 15 residues long.

This chain links TRBV25-1 with TRBJ1-1; D perhaps matches TRBD1 (5 bases). Germline CDR1 reads MGHDK; CDR2 reads SYGVNS. The V end lost 0 bases, the J end lost 9 bases, and 11 bases lay between the germline ends. There are 13 residues in the CDR3. Here the CDR3 DNA reads TGTGCCAGCAGTGAATATGTCGGGGGAAAAGCTTTCTTT. This gives the protein CASSEYVGGKAFF.

The rearrangement uses TRBV19 and TRBJ1-6; D is possibly TRBD1 (6 bases). The length of the CDR3 is 14 residues. V was pared by 6 bases and J by 6 bases, with 12 bases between. Germline V gene lookup returns CDR1 LNHDA and CDR2 SQIVND (reference sequence). The CDR3 reads CASSLLRGNSPLHF. The CDR3 DNA is TGTGCCAGTAGCTTGCTCAGGGGTAATTCACCCCTCCACTTT.

The V call is TRBV7-9, the J call TRBJ1-4; 7 bases are a match to TRBD1. CDR3 size: 17 residues. Germline V gives CDR1 SEHNR, CDR2 FQNEAQ (reference sequence). The J segment lost 5 bases and the V segment lost 2 bases, leaving 11 bases of the junction unmatched. The CDR3 coding sequence is TGTGCCAGCAGCTTACGCGCGCGGACAGGCTTGAATGAAAAACTGTTTTTT. Translation gives CASSLRARTGLNEKLFF.

The chain recombines TRBV5-4 with TRBJ2-7; D not certain. The CDR3 has 11 residues. Germline values: CDR1 SGHNT, CDR2 YYREEE (reference sequence). The germline V and J ends were trimmed by 5 bases and 6 bases, with 9 bases remaining between them. The CDR3 DNA sequence: TGTGCCAGCAGTCGGTCCGCCGAGCAGTACTTC. This sequence encodes CASSRSAEQYF.

The rearrangement joins TRBV19 to TRBJ1-5; perhaps TRBD1 as D (6 bases). The CDR3 is 15 amino acids. CDR1 LNHDA and CDR2 SQIVND come from the germline V gene (reference sequence). V was trimmed by 5 bases and J by 2 bases, leaving 13 bases between them. The CDR3 DNA is TGTGCCAGTAGTGTTGGCCAGGGGCGCAATCAGCCCCAGCATTTT. Translated, it gives CASSVGQGRNQPQHF.

The chain uses TRBV6-6 and TRBJ1-1; D uncertain. The CDR3 spans 15 residues. V was trimmed by 4 bases and J by 3 bases, leaving 15 bases between them. Germline CDR1 MNHNY, CDR2 SVGAGI (reference sequence). Here the CDR3 DNA reads TGTGCCAGCAGTTTCCGCCGGGCCGTGGACACTGAAGCTTTCTTT. Its translation is CASSFRRAVDTEAFF.

This clone was seen only a few times. The chain links TRBV6-4 to TRBJ2-3; 9 positions match TRBD1. The germline V gene has CDR1 MRHNA and CDR2 SNTAGT. V lost 3 bases, J lost 4 bases, and 2 bases stayed unmatched. CDR3 length equals 14 residues. The CDR3 here is CASSERQGADTQYF. In DNA form, the CDR3 reads TGTGCCAGCAGTGAGAGACAGGGGGCAGATACGCAGTATTTT.

The genes are TRBV10-1 and TRBJ1-1, with a possible D match to TRBD1 (5 bases). The V end was cut by 6 bases, the J end by 5 bases, with 13 bases between. CDR1 and CDR2 from the germline V gene are WNHNN and SYGVQD (reference sequence). The CDR3 spans 13 residues. The CDR3 loop is CASRMGRFTEAFF. The CDR3 bases are TGCGCCAGCAGAATGGGACGTTTTACTGAAGCTTTCTTT.

The chain couples TRBV10-1 to TRBJ1-2, with D perhaps TRBD1 (5 bases). CDR3 length: 12 residues. Germline CDR1 and CDR2: WNHNN and SYGVQD (reference sequence). V lost 3 bases and J lost 4, with 6 bases in between. As DNA, the CDR3 is TGCGCCAGCAGTGACGGGGCCTATGGCTACACCTTC. Its protein product is CASSDGAYGYTF.

The chain carries TRBV30 and TRBJ1-5; D is ambiguous. CDR3 size: 13 residues. Germline assignment: CDR1 GTSNPN and CDR2 SVGIG (reference sequence). V was trimmed by 0 bases and J by 5 bases, leaving 8 bases between them. The CDR3 DNA follows: TGTGCCTGGAGTGTAGGTTGGGATCAGCCCCAGCATTTT. This translates into CAWSVGWDQPQHF.

The J gene is TRBJ1-4, the V gene TRBV28; D is unresolved. Germline-derived CDR1 and CDR2 are MDHEN and SYDVKM. The V end was cut by 7 bases, the J end by 0 bases, with 9 bases between. The CDR3 runs 14 residues. The CDR3 DNA reads as TGTGCCAGCATCGAAACAGCAACTAATGAAAAACTGTTTTTT. It specifies CASIETATNEKLFF.

The V call is TRBV15, the J call TRBJ1-1, with TRBD1 as a possible D gene (5 bases). The CDR3 consists of 18 residues. V was shortened by 0 bases and J by 0 bases, with 17 bases between the two germline ends. The V gene's germline CDR1 is LNHNV and CDR2 YYDKDF (reference sequence). CDR3 DNA: TGTGCCACCAGCAGAGATTCAGAGGGGCACGACCTGAACACTGAAGCTTTCTTT. Amino acids: CATSRDSEGHDLNTEAFF.

The rearrangement joins TRBV5-1 to TRBJ1-5; D not resolved. CDR3 length equals 18 residues. Germline values: CDR1 SGHRS, CDR2 YFSETQ. V gave up 0 bases and J gave up 2 bases, with 18 bases separating them. CDR3 nucleotides: TGCGCCAGCAGCTTGGTATGGTTTCACCCCCTACGCAATCAGCCCCAGCATTTT. As protein: CASSLVWFHPLRNQPQHF. The whole variable domain, remainder taken from reference TRBV5-1 and TRBJ1-5, is KAGVTQTPRYLIKTRGQQVTLSCSPISGHRSVSWYQQTPGQGLQFLFEYFSETQRNKGNFPGRFSGRQFSNSRSEMNVSTLELGDSALYLCASSLVWFHPLRNQPQHFGDGTRLSIL.

This clone was found once. The rearrangement links TRBV2 to TRBJ1-6; D perhaps matches TRBD1 (5 bases). This CDR3 spans 13 amino acids. V lost 5 bases, J lost 10 bases, and 12 bases lay in between. Germline loops: CDR1 SNHLY, CDR2 FYNNEI. In DNA, the CDR3 is TGTGCCAGCAGTCCAGGGATAGGGTCACCCCTCCACTTT. As protein: CASSPGIGSPLHF.